The clone carrying this T cell receptor beta chain was seen repeatedly, ten times or more. Unique molecular identifiers were included in an RNA-based 3' RACE TCR library. TCRdb reprocessed the 3' RACE reads via MiXCR and lists one record per CDR3 protein. The profile shows under 50,000 distinct CDR3 sequences, 4.3% of them singletons. Sample treatment: PENTA 11 planned treatment interruption arm or continuous ART arm. Sorting from thawed PBMCs isolated naive CD4+ CD45RA+ CD45RO- T cells. This sample was taken from a study of HIV-infected children after antiretroviral therapy interruption. Study as a whole: Interruption-arm samples span weeks 0, 12, interruption end (24 or 48), and about 3 years post-study. Weeks 0, 48 and 150 were sampled under continuous treatment.

This TCR derives from a pool of human donors with HIV. Here the sequenced sample was CD45RA+ CD4+ T cells from PBMCs, pooled from several time points, taken from a donor given antiretroviral therapy, either interrupted or continuous. Subset denoted: naive CD4+ CD45RA+ CD45RO- T cells.

The chain's CDR3 is CASSFGTGDEKLFF. Here the CDR3 DNA reads TGCGCCAGCAGCTTCGGGACAGGGGATGAAAAACTGTTTTTT. The chain joins TRBV5-1 to TRBJ1-4; 10 nucleotides line up with TRBD1. The CDR3 length is 14 residues. Germline-derived CDR1 and CDR2 are SGHRS and YFSETQ. Germline trimming cut 2 bases from V and 6 bases from J; bases unmatched to any gene: 1.